Below are 12 T cell receptor beta chains sequenced from a single sample in a study of shared T cell receptors in the human thymus. This table comes from immunoSEQ multiplex PCR, and its TCRdb copy is limited to in-frame clones, with some not included. The sample lists about 380,000 clones, approximately 95% occurring once. The sequenced sample consisted of thymocytes. Receptors originate from a human donor.

A single count supports this clone. The gene calls are TRBV5-6 and TRBJ1-5; D unresolved. V was clipped by 0 bases and J by 4 bases, with 11 bases between them. The CDR3 covers 15 residues. Germline V CDR1 and CDR2: SGHDT, YYEEEE. CDR3 nucleotides: TGTGCCAGCAGCTTGGCTGGTCAATGGAATCAGCCCCAGCATTTT. Translating gives CASSLAGQWNQPQHF. Filled out from reference TRBV5-6 and TRBJ1-5, the complete variable domain reads DAGVTQSPTHLIKTRGQQVTLRCSPKSGHDTVSWYQQALGQGPQFIFQYYEEEERQRGNFPDRFSGHQFPNYSSELNVNALLLGDSALYLCASSLAGQWNQPQHFGDGTRLSIL.

V is TRBV28 and J is TRBJ1-5; D is unclear. CDR1 MDHEN and CDR2 SYDVKM come from the germline V gene. Trimming stripped 6 bases from V and 6 bases from J, with 21 bases between. The CDR3 covers 16 residues. As DNA, the CDR3 is TGTGCCAGCAGCCCCACCGGACTGCCAATCGGTCAGCCCCAGCATTTT. It encodes CASSPTGLPIGQPQHF. Full variable domain (missing parts from reference TRBV28 and TRBJ1-5): DVKVTQSSRYLVKRTGEKVFLECVQDMDHENMFWYRQDPGLGLRLIYFSYDVKMKEKGDIPEGYSVSREKKERFSLILESASTNQTSMYLCASSPTGLPIGQPQHFGDGTRLSIL.

V and J are TRBV7-8 and TRBJ1-5; D is ambiguous. Germline-derived CDR1 and CDR2 are SGHVS and FQNEAQ. This CDR3 comprises 15 residues. The germline V and J ends were trimmed by 6 bases and 3 bases, with 15 bases remaining between them. The CDR3, as DNA: TGTGCCAGCAGAAATAGCCGGTTCCCCAATCAGCCCCAGCATTTT. Encoded protein: CASRNSRFPNQPQHF.

This chain uses TRBV6-4 with TRBJ2-1, with no clear D. CDR3 length: 14 amino acids. V was trimmed by 8 bases and J by 0 bases, leaving 11 bases between them. The V gene's germline CDR1 is MRHNA and CDR2 SNTAGT. The CDR3, as DNA: TGTGCCAGCGGCTCCAGTAGCTCCTACAATGAGCAGTTCTTC. Residues: CASGSSSSYNEQFF.

This chain uses TRBV28 with TRBJ2-7; TRBD1 matches 7 bases. The CDR3 is 16 residues long. Germline CDR1 reads MDHEN; CDR2 reads SYDVKM. The V segment lost 10 bases and the J segment 1 base; nucleotides outside the gene matches: 16. Written as DNA, the CDR3 is TGTGCCACCACTACAGGGGACCTCGGGCAGTCCTACGAGCAGTACTTC. This gives the protein CATTTGDLGQSYEQYF.

The chain recombines TRBV2 with TRBJ2-1, with D perhaps matching TRBD2 (6 bases). The CDR3 covers 15 residues. Trimming pared 8 bases from V and 0 bases from J, leaving 14 bases between. Germline-derived CDR1 and CDR2 are SNHLY and FYNNEI. The CDR3 nucleotides read TGTGCCAGCGGGGGGAGGCGGAACTCCTACAATGAGCAGTTCTTC. Residues: CASGGRRNSYNEQFF. Full variable domain (missing parts from reference TRBV2 and TRBJ2-1): EPEVTQTPSHQVTQMGQEVILRCVPISNHLYFYWYRQILGQKVEFLVSFYNNEISEKSEIFDDQFSVERPDGSNFTLKIRSTKLEDSAMYFCASGGRRNSYNEQFFGPGTRLTVL.

This chain connects TRBV19 to TRBJ2-7, with D possibly matching TRBD2 (5 bases). The V end was cut by 1 base, the J end by 3 bases, with 10 bases between. Germline loops: CDR1 LNHDA, CDR2 SQIVND (reference sequence). The CDR3 is made up of 14 amino acids. The CDR3 region has the DNA TGTGCCAGTAGTATAGCGAGGGAGTACTACGAGCAGTACTTC. This translates into CASSIAREYYEQYF.

On this clone itself: This CDR3 is also generated by other DNA sequences in the sample. The V and J genes are TRBV9 and TRBJ2-3; no reliable D call. CDR1 and CDR2 from the germline V gene are SGDLS and YYNGEE. V lost 2 bases, J lost 0 bases, and 4 bases lay in between. This CDR3 contains 13 residues. CDR3 residues: CASSVSSTDTQYF. The CDR3 region has the DNA TGTGCCAGCAGCGTGTCTAGCACAGATACGCAGTATTTT. The whole variable domain, filled in from reference TRBV9 and TRBJ2-3, reads DSGVTQTPKHLITATGQRVTLRCSPRSGDLSVYWYQQSLDQGLQFLIQYYNGEERAKGNILERFSAQQFPDLHSELNLSSLELGDSALYFCASSVSSTDTQYFGPGTRLTVL.

The chain is built from TRBV4-1 and TRBJ1-5, with D perhaps matching TRBD1 (5 bases). Deletions cut 0 bases from V and 7 bases from J, with 16 bases between. The CDR3 spans 16 residues. Germline CDR1 reads MGHRA; CDR2 reads YSYEKL. In DNA, the CDR3 is TGCGCCAGCAGCCAAGATCGTGGGGCAGGGCGGCAGCCCCAGCATTTT. Its translation: CASSQDRGAGRQPQHF.

The CDR3 reads CSAGNQPQHF. In DNA form, the CDR3 reads TGCAGTGCAGGGAATCAGCCCCAGCATTTT. The V gene is TRBV20-1, the J gene TRBJ1-5; D is unresolved. This CDR3 contains 10 residues. Germline CDR1 reads DFQATT; CDR2 reads SNEGSKA (reference sequence). V lost 6 bases, J lost 4 bases, and 4 bases lay in between.

The chain employs TRBV7-2 and TRBJ2-2; no firm D call. Germline V CDR1 and CDR2: SGHTA, FQGNSA. This CDR3 has 12 residues. V lost 7 bases and J 6 bases, leaving 9 bases between the germline ends. The CDR3 DNA reads TGTGCCAGCATGTTAGGCTCCGGGGAGCTGTTTTTT. Protein sequence: CASMLGSGELFF.

This clone appeared once. The gene calls are TRBV18 and TRBJ2-1; D is undetermined. V was pared by 3 bases and J by 4 bases, with 16 bases between. In germline, CDR1 is KGHSH, CDR2 LQKENI. The CDR3 runs to 16 residues. The CDR3 bases are TGTGCCAGCTCACCCTTTGCAAGAAACTCATACAATGAGCAGTTCTTC. Encoded protein: CASSPFARNSYNEQFF.